This TCR beta chain is drawn from a study of blood T cell repertoires in COVID-19. About the study: The analysed material was cDNA or gDNA that came from T cells, B-cell-depleted T cells, or PBMCs.

The assay was immunoSEQ multiplex PCR, and TCRdb's table has in-frame clones only and misses some. Here the sample spans roughly 56,000 clones, about 90% being singletons. After removal of 4 bases from V and 2 bases from J, the junction contained 10 bases not matched to a gene. Germline V gene lookup returns CDR1 SGHRS and CDR2 YFSETQ. The CDR3 is 17 residues long. Sequencing was carried out using peripheral blood. V gene TRBV5-1 combines with J gene TRBJ2-3, with TRBD2 identical over 10 bases. The TCR was taken from a human donor in a cohort sampled during active COVID-19. The chain's CDR3 is CASSPSRTSGNTDTQYF. CDR3 sequence (DNA): TGCGCCAGCAGCCCTTCCCGGACTAGCGGAAACACAGATACGCAGTATTTT.